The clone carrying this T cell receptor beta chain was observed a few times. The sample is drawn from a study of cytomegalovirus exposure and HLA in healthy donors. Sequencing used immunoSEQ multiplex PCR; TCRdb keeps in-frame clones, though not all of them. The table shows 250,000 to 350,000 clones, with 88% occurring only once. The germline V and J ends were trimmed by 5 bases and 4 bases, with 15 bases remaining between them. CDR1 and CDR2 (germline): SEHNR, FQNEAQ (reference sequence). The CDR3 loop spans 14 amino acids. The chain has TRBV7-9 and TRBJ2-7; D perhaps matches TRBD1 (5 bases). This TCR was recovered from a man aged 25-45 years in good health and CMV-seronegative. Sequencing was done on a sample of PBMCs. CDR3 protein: CASSETRQPYEQYF. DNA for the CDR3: TGTGCCAGCAGCGAAACACGACAGCCATACGAGCAGTACTTC.